This TCR beta chain was obtained from a study of blood T cell repertoires in COVID-19. Sequenced by immunoSEQ multiplex PCR; TCRdb stores in-frame clones only, minus some. The sample records approximately 120,000 clones, roughly 90% being singletons. V shed 4 bases and J shed 0 bases, with 13 bases lying between them. The CDR3 runs 15 residues. From germline, CDR1 is SGHVS and CDR2 FQNEAQ. The gene calls are TRBV7-8 and TRBJ2-7; D might be TRBD2 (6 bases). Sequencing was done on a sample of peripheral blood. The clonotype was recovered from a man aged 50 or older with acute or convalescent COVID-19. CDR3 residues: CASSSDGGSSYEQYF. The CDR3 DNA is TGTGCCAGCAGCTCGGACGGAGGGAGCTCCTACGAGCAGTACTTC. Together with reference TRBV7-8 and TRBJ2-7, the CDR3 gives the full variable domain: GAGVSQSPRYKVAKRGQDVALRCDPISGHVSLFWYQQALGQGPEFLTYFQNEAQLDKSGLPSDRFFAERPEGSVSTLKIQRTQQEDSAVYLCASSSDGGSSYEQYFGPGTRLTVT.